The T cell receptor beta chain described here comes from a study of T cells after posttransplantation cyclophosphamide (dated by TCRdb to between 2015 and 2016). Describing the broader study: Using TRB sequencing, the study followed how the T cell repertoire rebuilt after myeloablative bone marrow transplantation with posttransplantation cyclophosphamide given as GVHD prophylaxis. TRB sequencing was also done on up to 3 additional blood samples from 2 to 5.2 years after transplant in 3 patients, and on pretransplant blood from a handful of patients. TRB sequencing was performed on blood from all 35 or so PTCy patients with 1-year posttransplant specimens. Because TRA and TRB clonality correlated tightly in under ten samples, the subsequent TCR analyses were limited to TRB only. Public TRB sequences were searched against a database of over 3,600 sequences associated with responses to pathogens, tumor antigens, self-antigens and alloantigens. Antigen receptor sequencing was done on samples from 35 PTCy-treated patients and from more than 15 related bone marrow donors of those patients. What the research found in general, with its limitations: At 1-2 months, donor-recipient similarity was low but rose over the first year, and the later blood repertoires were often dominated by donor CD8+ memory clones. The TRB repertoires of T cells infiltrating skin or GI tract showed only limited overlap with the TRB repertoires of T cells in blood. Across roughly 49 patients, TRB clonality was highly associated with recipient CMV seropositivity and CMV reactivation, and PTCy diversity was similar to diversity in CNI/methotrexate controls.

Comment on this clone: What this receptor recognizes is not known. Base quality data are lacking; no much larger clone is found one base away.

The CDR3 has 18 amino acids, counting the end cysteine and phenylalanine. Only CDR3 DNA is held: 54 bases, read in frame from base 1. Trimming costs V 0 bases and J 1 base, and their ends lie 16 bases apart. From a lookup of the germline V gene, CDR1 and CDR2 are SGDLS and YYNGEE. TRB sequencing used genomic DNA with the immunoSEQ assay at survey resolution or the hsTCRB kit. Regarding the original processing steps: The immunoSEQ software handled the initial read processing, while the LymphoSeq R package was used for the repertoire analyses. Clonality was calculated as 1 minus normalized Shannon entropy, and the Gini coefficient was also calculated for each TRB dataset. To infer phenotypes in unsorted samples, TRB sequences from sorted subsets of the recipient or donor were mapped onto unsorted samples from the same recipient. Held by TCRdb, this immuneACCESS table contains in-frame sequences only and omits some clones. Under half of the omission traces to an unresolved V gene where checked; the cause of the rest is unknown. V and J calls and clone size are given by that table; D and trimming were obtained from the DNA. The sample table lists 15,000 to 20,000 clones, roughly 85% of them with a count of one. About 29% of the sample is taken by the ten largest.

The control cohort was some 10 patients given myeloablative marrow transplants with methotrexate plus a calcineurin inhibitor, sampled 1 year after transplant. Peripheral blood and bone marrow mononuclear cells were isolated by Ficoll-Hypaque density centrifugation and were cryopreserved. The chain was built from TRBV9 and TRBJ2-2; matching of 5 bases hints at TRBD2 as the D gene. The source is a female patient aged 18-30 years who received an allogeneic stem cell transplant from an unrelated donor, was CMV-positive, and had acute and chronic GVHD. Some T cells may derive from the graft donor when a transplant has been performed. The material was PBMCs, obtained after allogeneic stem cell transplant with calcineurin inhibitor and methotrexate. At the DNA level, the sequence is TGTGCCAGCAGCGTAGTTAGTTGGACTTCGGTGAACACCGGGGAGCTGTTTTTT. This yields the protein CASSVVSWTSVNTGELFF.